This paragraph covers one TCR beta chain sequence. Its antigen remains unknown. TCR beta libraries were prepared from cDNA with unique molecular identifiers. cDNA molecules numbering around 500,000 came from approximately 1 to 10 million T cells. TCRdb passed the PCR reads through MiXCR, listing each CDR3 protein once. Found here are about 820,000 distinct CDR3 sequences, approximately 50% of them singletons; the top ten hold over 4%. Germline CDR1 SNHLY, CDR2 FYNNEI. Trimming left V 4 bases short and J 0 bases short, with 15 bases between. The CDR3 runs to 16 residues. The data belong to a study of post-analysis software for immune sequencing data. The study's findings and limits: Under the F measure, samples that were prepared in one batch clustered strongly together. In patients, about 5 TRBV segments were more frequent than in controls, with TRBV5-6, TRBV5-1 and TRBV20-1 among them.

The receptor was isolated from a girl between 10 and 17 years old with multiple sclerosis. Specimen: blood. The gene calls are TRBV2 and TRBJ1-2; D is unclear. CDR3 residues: CASSGRTPASNYGYTF. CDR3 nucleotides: TGTGCCAGCAGTGGGCGGACGCCCGCATCTAACTATGGCTACACCTTC.